Listed below are T cell receptor beta chains from one sample, sequenced in a study of monozygotic twins with cystic fibrosis. Generated by immunoSEQ multiplex PCR, the TCRdb table keeps only in-frame clones and is missing some. The table records 13,000 to 15,000 clones, approximately 92% of them present only once. Source material: blood. These receptors were collected from a boy under 18 with cystic fibrosis. CDR3s include the opening cysteine and the closing phenylalanine or tryptophan. The size entry is marked missing in some rows and otherwise reads once, few, many or a size class.

J,size,V,CDR3
TRBJ2-3,-,TRBV4-2,CASSRGGATDTQYF
TRBJ1-2,-,TRBV5-4,CASSLRGQGNYGYTF
TRBJ2-3,-,TRBV18,CASSPEYSGGPPDTQYF
TRBJ1-2,-,TRBV13,CASSLVRDRGYGYTF
TRBJ2-7,-,TRBV4-1,CASSQIGGEGTGTYEQYF
TRBJ2-3,-,TRBV28,CASSLLLAGHADTQYF
TRBJ2-7,few,TRBV18,CASSSPSNPYEQYF
TRBJ2-3,-,TRBV5-1,CASSLGAGGSTDTQYF
TRBJ2-1,once,TRBV5-1,CASSVSGSSVQSNEQFF
TRBJ1-2,-,TRBV12-5,CASGLGTDYGYTF
TRBJ1-2,-,TRBV28,CASSLGQRVYGYTF
TRBJ1-5,-,TRBV19,CASSINGGTGLYRNQPQHF